In its sample, the clone carrying this T cell receptor (beta chain) was seen many times. Its antigen is currently unknown. Using around 10 ml of fresh peripheral blood, PBMCs were prepared. This sample is part of a study of T cells in Graves' hyperthyroidism and ophthalmopathy. The CDR3 extends over 15 amino acids. The V end was cut by 1 base, the J end by 8 bases, with 17 bases between. Germline loops: CDR1 SGHAT, CDR2 FQNNGV. What was amplified from RNA transcripts were TCR beta CDR3 regions. With the HTBI primer set, the TCR CDR3 went through a first round of RT-PCR. MiXCR, applied by TCRdb to the multiplex PCR reads, yields one record per CDR3 protein. Altogether fewer than 750,000 distinct CDR3 sequences are present, about 15% being singletons, with the ten largest covering roughly 4.3%. Study-wide results and caveats: The blood repertoire included most of the expanded thyroid clonotypes above 0.001.

This rearrangement joins TRBV11-2 to TRBJ1-2, with D tentatively TRBD1 (5 bases). Sequencing input: blood. This sequence originates from a woman between 40 and 55 years old with Graves' ophthalmopathy. In DNA, the CDR3 is TGTGCCAGCAGCTTAGTATTCGAGGGAGGGGAAGGCTACACCTTC. Translation gives CASSLVFEGGEGYTF.